This T cell receptor beta chain was sequenced during a study of preoperative IRX-2 immunotherapy in early breast cancer (dated 2019 in TCRdb). V is shortened by 5 bases, J by 2 bases, and the region joining them spans 6 bases. CDR3 length: 12 amino acids, cysteine to phenylalanine. Just CDR3 DNA is preserved here, 36 bases in frame from base 1. The CDR1 and CDR2 encoded by the germline V gene are MDHEN and SYDVKM. In the paper's terms, the treatment or condition label means: preoperative locoregional IRX-2 cytokine immunotherapy. The samples were obtained from a phase Ib study in which preoperative, locoregional IRX-2 cytokine immunotherapy intended to prime immune responses was tested. Donors were patients with early-stage breast cancer who received IRX-2 before surgery. This clone has just a few counts. The specificity of this receptor is unknown. No base qualities exist here, and no much larger clone lies one base off it.

Library preparation was by the immunoSEQ multiplex PCR assay. The table was pulled from immuneACCESS by TCRdb, which kept in-frame rearrangements only. Such tables lose some clones; where checked, under half of the loss comes from unresolved V genes, and the rest has no known cause. The sample includes about 19,000 clones, with about 85% observed a single time. The ten most abundant clones make up about 1% of the sample. This TCR was recovered from a human donor with breast cancer. The specimen comprised lymph node tissue, sampled after IRX-2 immunotherapy. In this chain, TRBV28 is recombined with TRBJ1-2; the D gene is not confidently resolved. The DNA sequence reads TGTGCCAGCAGTCTCCGGAACTATGGCTACACCTTC. This is translated as CASSLRNYGYTF.